The rows below give T cell receptor beta chains drawn from one sample of a study of T cell responses to AZD1222 COVID-19 vaccine. The repertoire was sequenced with immunoSEQ multiplex PCR; TCRdb's copy has only in-frame clones and lacks some. The sample lists more than 110,000 clones, approximately 90% occurring once. The source material was peripheral blood, sampled 28 days after the second AZD1222 dose. The source of these receptors is an adult who received the AZD1222 COVID-19 vaccine. Both conserved end residues are part of each CDR3. The D gene is left open where the match is weak. The size entry is marked missing in some rows and otherwise reads once, few, many or a size class.

D | size | J | V | DNA | CDR3
. | . | TRBJ2-7 | TRBV19 | TGTGCCAGTAGTGGGATTTCCTACGAGCAGTACTTC | CASSGISYEQYF
TRBD2 | . | TRBJ2-3 | TRBV28 | TGTGCCAGCAGGGGGACTAGCGGAATAGGAGATACGCAGTATTTT | CASRGTSGIGDTQYF
. | . | TRBJ2-7 | TRBV19 | TGTGCCAGTAGTTGGGGTAACAGGGTGGCCTACGAGCAGTACTTC | CASSWGNRVAYEQYF
. | once | TRBJ2-7 | TRBV28 | TGTGCCAGCAGTTTTTCCGGAAACTCCTACGAGCAGTACTTC | CASSFSGNSYEQYF
TRBD1 | . | TRBJ1-2 | TRBV5-1 | TGCGCCAGCAGCGCGACAGGGAGCGGCTACACCTTC | CASSATGSGYTF
TRBD1 | . | TRBJ1-1 | TRBV28 | TGTGCCAGCAGTTCCGTAGGGGGCGGCCCCAGGAACACTGAAGCTTTCTTT | CASSSVGGGPRNTEAFF
TRBD1 | . | TRBJ1-2 | TRBV19 | TGTGCCACCCAGGACAGGCTCGGCTATGGCTACACCTTC | CATQDRLGYGYTF
TRBD2 | once | TRBJ2-7 | TRBV7-8 | TGTGCCAGCAGCTTGACTAGCGGGATTCGGGACGAGCAGTACTTC | CASSLTSGIRDEQYF
TRBD1 | many | TRBJ2-1 | TRBV7-9 | TGTGCCAGCAGGCCACAGGGGGGACTCTCCTACAATGAGCAGTTCTTC | CASRPQGGLSYNEQFF
TRBD2 | . | TRBJ2-7 | TRBV5-1 | TGCGCCAGCAGCTCCCTTAGCGGGAGGGCCTCGGGAGAGCAGTACTTC | CASSSLSGRASGEQYF
TRBD1 | . | TRBJ2-7 | TRBV7-9 | TGTGCCAGCAGCCCTCCTGACAGGGTTAACTCCTACGAGCAGTACTTC | CASSPPDRVNSYEQYF
. | . | TRBJ2-4 | TRBV28 | TGTGCCAGCAGCGCGGACAGAGCCAAAAACATTCAGTACTTC | CASSADRAKNIQYF
. | . | TRBJ2-5 | TRBV9 | TGTGCCAGCAGCGTAGCTGGGGGTGGGGTACGCGAGACCCAGTACTTC | CASSVAGGGVRETQYF
TRBD1 | once | TRBJ2-6 | TRBV5-8 | TGTGCCAGCAGCCTCGGGACAGGGTCTGGGGCCAACGTCCTGACTTTC | CASSLGTGSGANVLTF
. | . | TRBJ2-1 | TRBV7-2 | TGTGCCAGCACACGGATGGGCCAGCGCCTCTCCTACAATGAGCAGTTCTTC | CASTRMGQRLSYNEQFF
. | . | TRBJ2-5 | TRBV15 | TGTGCCACCAGCAGAGACTTACAGGGAAGAGGGACCCAGTACTTC | CATSRDLQGRGTQYF
TRBD2 | . | TRBJ2-3 | TRBV7-3 | TGTGCCAGCAGCCTAGCGGTCACAGATACGCAGTATTTT | CASSLAVTDTQYF
TRBD1 | . | TRBJ1-5 | TRBV7-9 | TGTGCCAGCAGCTTAGGGTTAGGGGGCGTCGGTCAGCCCCAGCATTTT | CASSLGLGGVGQPQHF
. | . | TRBJ1-2 | TRBV6-5 | TGTGCCAGCAGTCCCCCCGACCTTGAAGCGTATGGCTACACCTTC | CASSPPDLEAYGYTF
TRBD2 | . | TRBJ2-5 | TRBV2 | TGTGCCAGCAGTGAATTTGGTGCGGGGACTAGCGAGGAGACCCAGTACTTC | CASSEFGAGTSEETQYF
TRBD1 | . | TRBJ1-2 | TRBV6-4 | TGTGCCAGCAGTGACTCTTACGGGACAGAATATGGCTACACCTTC | CASSDSYGTEYGYTF
TRBD1 | . | TRBJ1-5 | TRBV18 | TGTGCCAGCTCACCTGGGACAGGGGGCGGTCAGCCCCAGCATTTT | CASSPGTGGGQPQHF
. | . | TRBJ2-3 | TRBV7-3 | TGTGCCAGCAGCCCAGGATCGGTTAATACGCAGTATTTT | CASSPGSVNTQYF
. | . | TRBJ2-7 | TRBV28 | TGTGCCAGCAGTTTTTGGGACTCCACTTGGTACTTC | CASSFWDSTWYF
. | . | TRBJ1-1 | TRBV7-2 | TGTGCCAGCAGCTTAGCCACTCGGGGTGAAGCTTTCTTT | CASSLATRGEAFF
. | once | TRBJ1-5 | TRBV28 | TGTGCCAGCAGTTTGAGGGGGAGTCAGCCCCAGCATTTT | CASSLRGSQPQHF
TRBD1 | . | TRBJ1-2 | TRBV6-5 | TGTGCCAGCAGTCAAAGGACAGGGGGCGCGGATGGCTACACCTTC | CASSQRTGGADGYTF
. | . | TRBJ1-3 | TRBV19 | TGTGCCAGTAGTCGACTCAATACCTTCTCTGGAAACACCATATATTTT | CASSRLNTFSGNTIYF
. | . | TRBJ1-3 | TRBV6-6 | TGTGCCAGCAGTTACGAACTCTCTGGAAACACCATATATTTT | CASSYELSGNTIYF
. | once | TRBJ1-1 | TRBV20-1 | TGCAGTGCTAGATCCAGAGAAGCTTTCTTT | CSARSREAFF